This TCR beta chain was captured by sequencing in a study of technical replicates of blood from a handful of donors. The germline V and J ends were trimmed by 3 bases and 4 bases, with 12 bases remaining between them. CDR3 length: 14 amino acids. From germline, CDR1 is MNHEY and CDR2 SMNVEV (reference sequence). Some clones are missing from TCRdb's copy, which holds only in-frame ones; the method was immunoSEQ multiplex PCR. The sample has around 100,000 clones, approximately 95% seen once; the top ten hold about 0.35%. The clonotype originates from a human donor in good health. The V gene is TRBV27, the J gene TRBJ1-2; D possibly corresponds to TRBD1 (5 bases). Sequencing input: T cells isolated from PBMCs. The CDR3 DNA reads as TGTGCCAGCAGTTTTGCGGGGGATCTCTATGGCTACACCTTC. Translated: CASSFAGDLYGYTF.